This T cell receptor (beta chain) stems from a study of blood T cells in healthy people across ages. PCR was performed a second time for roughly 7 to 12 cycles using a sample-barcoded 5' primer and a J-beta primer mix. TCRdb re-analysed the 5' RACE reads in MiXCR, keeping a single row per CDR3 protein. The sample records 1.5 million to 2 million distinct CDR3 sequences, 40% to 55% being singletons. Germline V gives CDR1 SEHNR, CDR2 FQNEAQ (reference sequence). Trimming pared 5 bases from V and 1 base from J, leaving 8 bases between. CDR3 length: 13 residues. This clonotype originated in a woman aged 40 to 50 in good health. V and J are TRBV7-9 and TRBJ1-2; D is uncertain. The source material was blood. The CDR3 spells CASSPPNNYGYTF. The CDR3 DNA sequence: TGTGCCAGCAGCCCCCCCAATAACTATGGCTACACCTTC.